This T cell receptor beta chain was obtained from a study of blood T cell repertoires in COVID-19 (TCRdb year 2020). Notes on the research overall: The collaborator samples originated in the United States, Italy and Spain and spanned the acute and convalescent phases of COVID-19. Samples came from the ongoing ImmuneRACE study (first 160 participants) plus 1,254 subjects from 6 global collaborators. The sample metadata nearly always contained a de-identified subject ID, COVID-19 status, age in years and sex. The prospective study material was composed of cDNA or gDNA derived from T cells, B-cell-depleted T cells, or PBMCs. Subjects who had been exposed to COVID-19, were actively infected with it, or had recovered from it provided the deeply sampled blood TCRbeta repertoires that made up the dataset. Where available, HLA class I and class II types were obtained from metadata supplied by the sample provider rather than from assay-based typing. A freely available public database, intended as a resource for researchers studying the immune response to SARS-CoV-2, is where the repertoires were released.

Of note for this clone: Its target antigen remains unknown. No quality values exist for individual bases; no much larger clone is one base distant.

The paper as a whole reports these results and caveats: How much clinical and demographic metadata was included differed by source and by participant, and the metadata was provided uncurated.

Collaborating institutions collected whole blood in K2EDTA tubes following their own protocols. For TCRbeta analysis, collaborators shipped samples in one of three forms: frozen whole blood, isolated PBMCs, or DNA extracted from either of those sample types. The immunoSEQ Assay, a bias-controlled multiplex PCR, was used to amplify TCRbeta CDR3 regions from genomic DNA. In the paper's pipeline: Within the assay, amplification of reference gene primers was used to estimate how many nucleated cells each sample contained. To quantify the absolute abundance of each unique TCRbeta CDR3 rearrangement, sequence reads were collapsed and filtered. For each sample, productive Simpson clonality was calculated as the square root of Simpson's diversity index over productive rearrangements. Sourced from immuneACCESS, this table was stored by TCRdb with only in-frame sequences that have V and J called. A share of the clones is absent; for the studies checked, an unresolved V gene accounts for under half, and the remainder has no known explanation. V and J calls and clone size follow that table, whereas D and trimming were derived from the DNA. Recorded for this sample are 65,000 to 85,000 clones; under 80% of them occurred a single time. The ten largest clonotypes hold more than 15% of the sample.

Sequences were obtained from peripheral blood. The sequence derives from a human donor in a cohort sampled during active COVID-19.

The nucleotides are TGTGCCAGCAGCTTCGTAGGAGCCTTGAAAACGGCAGATACGCAGTATTTT. Its amino acids are CASSFVGALKTADTQYF. The sequence links TRBV7-2 to TRBJ2-3, with the D gene too uncertain to name. At the junction V is shortened by 3 bases and J by 4 bases, with 20 bases in between. CDR1 and CDR2 (SGHTA, FQGNSA) derive from the germline V gene. The CDR3 has 17 amino acids, counting the end cysteine and phenylalanine. The retained sequence is limited to the CDR3, 51 bases, with the frame set at the first base.